The 26 T cell receptor beta chains presented below share a single source sample, sequenced in a study of OX40 agonist ivuxolimab in advanced cancers. TCRdb keeps only in-frame clones here, not all; method: immunoSEQ multiplex PCR. The repertoire consists of 15,000 to 25,000 clones, with about 83% occurring once and the leading ten covering around 48%. Sequenced here: CD4+ or CD8+ T cells sorted from blood, sampled in a trial of the OX40 agonist ivuxolimab. The receptors were gathered from an adult with an advanced solid tumor such as melanoma, head and neck, liver or kidney cancer.

V usage is TRBV9 and J usage is TRBJ2-2; D is uncertain. V was cut by 4 bases and J by 7 bases, with 8 bases left in between. The CDR3 has 12 amino acids. Germline V gene data show CDR1 as SGDLS and CDR2 as YYNGEE. CDR3 bases: TGTGCCAGCAGCCCCCCAGGCGGGGAGCTGTTTTTT. Translating gives CASSPPGGELFF.

The CDR3 is CASSPGTDTQYF. In nucleotides, the CDR3 is TGTGCCAGCAGCCCTGGGACAGATACGCAGTATTTT. The gene calls are TRBV11-2 and TRBJ2-3; no definite D call. Between the trimmed V and J ends, which lost 5 bases and 3 bases, there was a span of 6 bases. Germline lookup yields CDR1 SGHAT and CDR2 FQNNGV. CDR3 length: 12 amino acids.

This chain links TRBV7-2 with TRBJ2-7; D is uncertain. From germline, CDR1 is SGHTA and CDR2 FQGNSA. V was cut by 2 bases and J by 2 bases, with 7 bases left in between. The CDR3 contains 13 residues. CDR3 protein: CASSLFAPYEQYF. DNA for the CDR3: TGTGCCAGCAGCTTATTTGCCCCCTACGAGCAGTACTTC.

This chain connects TRBV10-1 to TRBJ1-5; 7 bases align to TRBD1. CDR1 is WNHNN, CDR2 SYGVQD, per germline (reference sequence). V lost 5 bases to trimming and J lost 0 bases; unmatched junction nucleotides: 4. The CDR3 totals 15 residues. CDR3 residues: CASSKGQLSNQPQHF. Written as DNA, the CDR3 is TGCGCCAGCAGTAAGGGACAGCTTAGCAATCAGCCCCAGCATTTT.

The chain couples TRBV19 to TRBJ2-1; no clear D. Germline CDR1 LNHDA, CDR2 SQIVND (reference sequence). This CDR3 has 16 residues. V was shortened by 0 bases and J by 6 bases, with 15 bases between the two germline ends. The CDR3 spells CASSIDLWADTNEQFF. CDR3 DNA: TGTGCCAGTAGTATAGATCTTTGGGCAGATACCAATGAGCAGTTCTTC.

The CDR3 DNA sequence: TGCGCCAGCAGCCAAGTAGACAGCACAGATACGCAGTATTTT. It yields the protein CASSQVDSTDTQYF. The chain combines TRBV4-1 with TRBJ2-3, with D unclear. Per germline, CDR1 MGHRA and CDR2 YSYEKL. The ends were cut back, 1 base at V and 0 bases at J, with 5 bases in the middle. The CDR3 totals 14 residues.

This CDR3 reads CASSHGLGTGTDTQYF. Written as DNA, the CDR3 is TGCGCCAGCAGCCACGGTCTCGGGACAGGGACAGATACGCAGTATTTT. V gene TRBV4-1 combines with J gene TRBJ2-3, with 9 positions matching TRBD1. The CDR3 is made up of 16 amino acids. Germline lookup yields CDR1 MGHRA and CDR2 YSYEKL. V trimming: 3 bases; J trimming: 3 bases; junction bases outside the gene matches: 7.

This rearrangement joins TRBV7-9 to TRBJ1-5; tentative D call: TRBD1 (5 bases). Trimming took 0 bases from V and 0 from J, leaving 12 bases between them. CDR3 length equals 17 residues. Germline V lookup: CDR1 SEHNR, CDR2 FQNEAQ (reference sequence). This chain's CDR3 is CASSLAIVGDSNQPQHF. Written as DNA, the CDR3 is TGTGCCAGCAGCTTAGCGATAGTAGGGGATAGCAATCAGCCCCAGCATTTT.

In its sample, this clone was seen once. The chain recombines TRBV29-1 with TRBJ1-2; D possibly corresponds to TRBD1 (6 bases). The V end lost 7 bases, the J end lost 4 bases, and 13 bases lay between the germline ends. The CDR3 runs 12 residues. Germline CDR1 SQVTM, CDR2 ANQGSEA. This chain's CDR3 is CSADTGTYGYTF. In nucleotides, the CDR3 is TGCAGCGCCGATACAGGGACCTATGGCTACACCTTC.

This clone has only a few counts. This rearrangement joins TRBV9 to TRBJ1-2, with 7 bases aligning to TRBD1. This CDR3 comprises 16 residues. CDR1 is SGDLS, CDR2 YYNGEE, per germline. The V segment lost 0 bases and the J segment 4 bases; nucleotides outside the gene matches: 9. The CDR3 DNA is TGTGCCAGCAGCGTAGAGATGTCAGGGACAGCCTATGGCTACACCTTC. This gives the protein CASSVEMSGTAYGYTF.

This chain joins TRBV27 and TRBJ1-1, with D possibly matching TRBD1 (6 bases). Germline V lookup: CDR1 MNHEY, CDR2 SMNVEV (reference sequence). Trimming left V 8 bases short and J 5 bases short, with 12 bases between. This CDR3 has 12 residues. In DNA, the CDR3 is TGTGCCAGCCGAACAGGGTATACTGAAGCTTTCTTT. Amino acid sequence: CASRTGYTEAFF.

The chain combines TRBV6-5 with TRBJ2-2; no reliable D call. Per germline, CDR1 MNHEY and CDR2 SVGAGI. The CDR3 runs 16 residues. Trimming left V 0 bases short and J 3 bases short, with 11 bases between. The chain's CDR3 is CASSYSRRPDTGELFF. In nucleotides, the CDR3 is TGTGCCAGCAGTTACTCCCGGCGACCGGACACCGGGGAGCTGTTTTTT.

The chain recombines TRBV13 with TRBJ2-3; D ambiguous. V shed 5 bases and J shed 0 bases, with 6 bases lying between them. Germline loops: CDR1 PRHDT, CDR2 FYEKMQ (reference sequence). The CDR3 contains 13 residues. CDR3 sequence reads: CASSVFSTDTQYF. For the CDR3, the DNA is TGTGCCAGCAGCGTCTTCAGCACAGATACGCAGTATTTT. Full variable domain (rest looked up from reference TRBV13 and TRBJ2-3): AAGVIQSPRHLIKEKRETATLKCYPIPRHDTVYWYQQGPGQDPQFLISFYEKMQSDKGSIPDRFSAQQFSDYHSELNMSSLELGDSALYFCASSVFSTDTQYFGPGTRLTVL.

CDR3 sequence reads: CASSQETDSLGAYEQYF. In DNA, the CDR3 is TGTGCCAGCAGCCAAGAAACGGACAGCCTAGGCGCTTACGAGCAGTACTTC. The chain uses TRBV4-2 and TRBJ2-7; possibly TRBD1 for D (6 bases). The CDR3 is 17 residues long. Deletions cut 0 bases from V and 4 bases from J, with 19 bases between. CDR1 is LGHNA and CDR2 is YNFKEQ in the germline V gene.

This chain connects TRBV5-8 to TRBJ2-5; the D gene could be TRBD1 or TRBD2 (5 bases each). The germline gives CDR1 SGHTS, CDR2 YDEGEE. The CDR3 length is 17 residues. Deletions cut 3 bases from V and 5 bases from J, with 23 bases between. The CDR3 DNA reads TGTGCCAGCAGCTCTATGAAGTGGGGGTCTGTTGAGGAGACCCAGTACTTC. Protein sequence: CASSSMKWGSVEETQYF. Looking up the rest from reference TRBV5-8 and TRBJ2-5 gives the full variable domain: EAGVTQSPTHLIKTRGQQATLRCSPISGHTSVYWYQQALGLGLQFLLWYDEGEERNRGNFPPRFSGRQFPNYSSELNVNALELEDSALYLCASSSMKWGSVEETQYFGPGTRLLVL.

This clone came up once. The chain is built from TRBV2 and TRBJ1-2, with 7 bases matching TRBD1. Trimming took 9 bases from V and 4 from J; bases not matched to a gene: 8. This CDR3 has 13 amino acids. Germline V gene sequence: CDR1 SNHLY, CDR2 FYNNEI. In DNA form, the CDR3 reads TGTGCCAGGGTACAGGGGTCGGGCTATGGCTACACCTTC. Translation: CARVQGSGYGYTF. Filled out from reference TRBV2 and TRBJ1-2, the complete variable domain reads EPEVTQTPSHQVTQMGQEVILRCVPISNHLYFYWYRQILGQKVEFLVSFYNNEISEKSEIFDDQFSVERPDGSNFTLKIRSTKLEDSAMYFCARVQGSGYGYTFGSGTRLTVV.

This clone was seen more than once but under ten times. The chain combines TRBV19 with TRBJ1-1; unclear D gene. Germline V lookup: CDR1 LNHDA, CDR2 SQIVND (reference sequence). The V end was cut by 6 bases, the J end by 3 bases, with 8 bases between. The CDR3 is 12 amino acids. CDR3 residues: CASSNTDTEAFF. CDR3 bases: TGTGCCAGTAGCAACACGGACACTGAAGCTTTCTTT.

This clone appeared many times. The V gene is TRBV28, the J gene TRBJ1-5; the D gene is possibly TRBD1 (5 bases). The germline gives CDR1 MDHEN, CDR2 SYDVKM. The CDR3 spans 17 residues. V lost 0 bases and J 2 bases, leaving 14 bases between the germline ends. The CDR3 DNA reads as TGTGCCAGCAGTTTATGGACAGCTTCTGAAGGCAATCAGCCCCAGCATTTT. Residues: CASSLWTASEGNQPQHF.

The count of this clone is one. This rearrangement joins TRBV9 to TRBJ1-6; no clear D. Per the germline V gene, CDR1 is SGDLS and CDR2 is YYNGEE. This CDR3 region has 12 residues. The V end lost 7 bases, the J end lost 6 bases, and 8 bases lay between the germline ends. CDR3 coding DNA: TGTGCCAGCGCTGCCTCTAATTCACCCCTCCACTTT. This encodes CASAASNSPLHF.

The chain employs TRBV19 and TRBJ2-1, with D possibly TRBD2 on 5 matching bases. This CDR3 has 14 residues. Trimming shortened V by 5 bases and J by 8 bases, and 16 bases separated the two germline ends. CDR1 and CDR2 from the germline V gene are LNHDA and SQIVND (reference sequence). DNA for the CDR3: TGTGCCAGTAGTTACCGCGACGGAGGCGATGAGCAGTTCTTC. Protein: CASSYRDGGDEQFF.

The sample holds one count of this clone. This rearrangement joins TRBV5-1 to TRBJ1-2; D gene unclear. The length of the CDR3 is 12 residues. The V gene lost 0 bases and the J gene lost 5 bases, with 5 bases spanning the gap. Germline V gene lookup returns CDR1 SGHRS and CDR2 YFSETQ. CDR3 sequence reads: CASSLGSYGYTF. The DNA of the CDR3 is TGCGCCAGCAGCTTGGGTTCTTATGGCTACACCTTC.

The chain is built from TRBV27 and TRBJ2-3; 7 nucleotides align to TRBD2. Trimming took 1 base from V and 0 from J; bases not matched to a gene: 4. Germline CDR1 and CDR2: MNHEY and SMNVEV (reference sequence). The CDR3 covers 16 residues. This CDR3 reads CASSLYGGGSTDTQYF. CDR3 nucleotide sequence: TGTGCCAGCAGTTTATACGGCGGGGGAAGCACAGATACGCAGTATTTT.

This chain joins TRBV7-2 and TRBJ2-1; D is unresolved. CDR3 length: 15 amino acids. Between the trimmed V and J ends, which lost 2 bases and 2 bases, there was a span of 10 bases. Looked up from germline, CDR1 is SGHTA and CDR2 is FQGNSA. The CDR3 coding sequence is TGTGCCAGCAGCTTAATGGCGGTCCCCTACAATGAGCAGTTCTTC. This gives the protein CASSLMAVPYNEQFF.

The chain is built from TRBV19 and TRBJ1-1; D is possibly TRBD1 (5 bases). Germline V gene lookup returns CDR1 LNHDA and CDR2 SQIVND (reference sequence). The CDR3 consists of 13 residues. V shed 6 bases and J shed 2 bases, with 10 bases lying between them. The CDR3 sequence is CASSPDSNTEAFF. CDR3 nucleotide sequence: TGTGCCAGTAGCCCTGACAGTAACACTGAAGCTTTCTTT.

V and J are TRBV6-6 and TRBJ2-7; TRBD2 might be the D (5 bases). This CDR3 region has 13 residues. The V gene lost 5 bases and the J gene lost 3 bases, with 11 bases spanning the gap. The germline V gene encodes CDR1 MNHNY and CDR2 SVGAGI (reference sequence). As DNA, the CDR3 is TGTGCCAGCAGTGTGAGGGAGTTCTACGAGCAGTACTTC. Protein: CASSVREFYEQYF.

V and J are TRBV7-8 and TRBJ1-2; D is uncertain. Germline assignment: CDR1 SGHVS and CDR2 FQNEAQ. The CDR3 is 13 residues long. V lost 4 bases and J 3 bases, leaving 9 bases between the germline ends. The CDR3 coding sequence is TGTGCCAGCAGCTATCCCGGGGACTATGGCTACACCTTC. Translation: CASSYPGDYGYTF.